The source of this T cell receptor (beta chain) is a study of T cell changes during pregnancy in multiple sclerosis. Using immunoSEQ multiplex PCR, the repertoire was profiled, and TCRdb retains in-frame clones only, with some absent. The top ten clones hold 1.6% of a sample with 85,000 to 130,000 clones, under 95% of them seen once. CDR1 and CDR2 from the germline V gene are SQVTM and ANQGSEA. The CDR3 has 10 residues. The V gene lost 4 bases and the J gene lost 5 bases, with 5 bases spanning the gap. Worth noting for this clone: Other DNA variants within this sample encode the same CDR3.

This chain connects TRBV29-1 to TRBJ2-5; the D is unclear. The receptor comes from a female donor with multiple sclerosis, enrolled in a pregnancy study. The source material was peripheral blood, sampled before pregnancy. The CDR3 sequence is CSVGGETQYF. The CDR3 nucleotides are TGCAGCGTTGGAGGTGAGACCCAGTACTTC. Filled out from reference TRBV29-1 and TRBJ2-5, the complete variable domain reads SAVISQKPSRDICQRGTSLTIQCQVDSQVTMMFWYRQQPGQSLTLIATANQGSEATYESGFVIDKFPISRPNLTFSTLTVSNMSPEDSSIYLCSVGGETQYFGPGTRLLVL.